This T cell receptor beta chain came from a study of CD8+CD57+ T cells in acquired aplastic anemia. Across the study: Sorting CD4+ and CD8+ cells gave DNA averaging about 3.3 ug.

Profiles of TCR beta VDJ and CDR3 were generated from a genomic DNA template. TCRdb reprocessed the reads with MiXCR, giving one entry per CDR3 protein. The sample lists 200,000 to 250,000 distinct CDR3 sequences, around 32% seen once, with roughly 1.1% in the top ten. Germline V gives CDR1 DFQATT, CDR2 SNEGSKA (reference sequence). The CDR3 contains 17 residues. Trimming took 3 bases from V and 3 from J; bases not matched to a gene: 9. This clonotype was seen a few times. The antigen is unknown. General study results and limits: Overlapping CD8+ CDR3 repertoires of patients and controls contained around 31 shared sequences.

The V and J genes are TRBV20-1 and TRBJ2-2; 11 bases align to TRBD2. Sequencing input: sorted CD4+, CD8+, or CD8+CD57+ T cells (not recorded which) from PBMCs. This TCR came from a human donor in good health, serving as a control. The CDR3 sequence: CSASGVAGGPHTGELFF. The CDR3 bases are TGCAGTGCTAGTGGGGTAGCGGGAGGGCCGCACACCGGGGAGCTGTTTTTT.